A single sample gave rise to the 32 T cell receptor beta chains below, sequenced in a study of siplizumab effects on memory and regulatory T cells. Libraries were prepared by immunoSEQ multiplex PCR; TCRdb keeps only in-frame clonotypes and omits some of them. In the table there are 100,000 to 110,000 clones, roughly 93% of which are singletons. Sample: non-Treg CD4+ T cells sorted from blood. These receptors originate from a human donor in good health.

This chain connects TRBV11-2 to TRBJ2-4; D is uncertain. CDR1 is SGHAT, CDR2 FQNNGV, per germline. This CDR3 spans 13 amino acids. Trimming cost V 6 bases and J 5 bases, with 11 bases left between them. The CDR3 loop reads CASRRTNENIQYF. The CDR3 DNA reads as TGTGCCAGCAGGCGGACGAATGAAAACATTCAGTACTTC. Combining the CDR3 with reference TRBV11-2 and TRBJ2-4 gives the whole variable domain EAGVAQSPRYKIIEKRQSVAFWCNPISGHATLYWYQQILGQGPKLLIQFQNNGVVDDSQLPKDRFSAERLKGVDSTLKIQPAKLEDSAVYLCASRRTNENIQYFGAGTRLSVL.

CDR3 sequence reads: CASQRGGTGIAGELFF. The CDR3 DNA sequence: TGTGCCAGTCAGCGAGGGGGGACAGGGATCGCCGGGGAGCTGTTTTTT. This chain connects TRBV19 to TRBJ2-2, with TRBD1 matching 9 bases. This CDR3 spans 16 amino acids. The J segment lost 6 bases and the V segment lost 8 bases, leaving 13 bases of the junction unmatched. Germline CDR1 and CDR2: LNHDA and SQIVND (reference sequence). Full variable domain (missing parts from reference TRBV19 and TRBJ2-2): DGGITQSPKYLFRKEGQNVTLSCEQNLNHDAMYWYRQDPGQGLRLIYYSQIVNDFQKGDIAEGYSVSREKKESFPLTVTSAQKNPTAFYLCASQRGGTGIAGELFFGEGSRLTVL.

This sequence joins TRBV5-4 and TRBJ2-1; 13 bases agree with TRBD2. The germline CDR1 and CDR2 sequences are SGHNT and YYREEE (reference sequence). The CDR3 totals 14 residues. Trimming removed 1 base from V and 9 bases from J; junction bases left unmatched: 1. CDR3 region: CASSLRLAGGEQFF. In DNA, the CDR3 is TGTGCCAGCAGCTTGAGACTAGCGGGAGGTGAGCAGTTCTTC.

This rearrangement joins TRBV29-1 to TRBJ2-1; TRBD2 aligns across 8 bases. Germline assignment: CDR1 SQVTM and CDR2 ANQGSEA. The CDR3 has 16 residues. Germline trimming cut 4 bases from V and 7 bases from J; bases unmatched to any gene: 15. The CDR3 spells CSVVARAGAPGNEQFF. The CDR3 DNA sequence: TGCAGCGTTGTGGCGAGAGCGGGAGCACCGGGGAATGAGCAGTTCTTC.

The chain has TRBV4-1 and TRBJ2-4; 8 nucleotides align to TRBD1. The germline CDR1 and CDR2 sequences are MGHRA and YSYEKL. Trimming cost V 6 bases and J 3 bases; bases outside gene matches: 10. The CDR3 covers 16 residues. CDR3 DNA: TGCGCCAGCAGAAGTCCCGGGACAGGAAACAAAAACATTCAGTACTTC. Residues: CASRSPGTGNKNIQYF.

The rearrangement links TRBV18 to TRBJ1-1; 7 positions agree with TRBD1. The CDR3 is 14 residues long. The germline gives CDR1 KGHSH, CDR2 LQKENI. The V segment lost 4 bases and the J segment 1 base; nucleotides outside the gene matches: 3. CDR3 residues: CASSLSGGNTEAFF. The CDR3 DNA is TGTGCCAGCTCACTCTCAGGGGGGAACACTGAAGCTTTCTTT.

The chain carries TRBV5-1 and TRBJ2-1; 8 bases map to TRBD2. V gave up 1 base and J gave up 2 bases; unmatched junction bases: 5. The CDR3 is 16 residues long. Germline CDR1 SGHRS, CDR2 YFSETQ. The DNA of the CDR3 is TGCGCCAGCAGCTTGTTGAGCGGGAGTGCCTACAATGAGCAGTTCTTC. This sequence encodes CASSLLSGSAYNEQFF.

This clone was counted once. The chain links TRBV18 to TRBJ2-1; the match to TRBD2 covers 8 bases. The CDR3 sequence is 16 residues long. The V and J ends lost 3 bases and 4 bases, in that order; junction bases with no gene match: 8. Germline assignment: CDR1 KGHSH and CDR2 LQKENI. The CDR3 DNA reads as TGTGCCAGCTCACCCCCGGGGGGGTCGGGGTACAATGAGCAGTTCTTC. Translating it yields CASSPPGGSGYNEQFF.

This sequence joins TRBV15 and TRBJ2-1, with D maybe TRBD2 (6 bases). The germline V gene encodes CDR1 LNHNV and CDR2 YYDKDF (reference sequence). This CDR3 spans 16 amino acids. Trimming shortened V by 1 base and J by 4 bases, and 14 bases separated the two germline ends. DNA of the CDR3: TGTGCCACCAGCAGAGCTGGGGACTTACTTTACAATGAGCAGTTCTTC. Translated: CATSRAGDLLYNEQFF.

V gene TRBV2 combines with J gene TRBJ2-1; 14 bases line up with TRBD2. Unmatched junction bases numbered 2, after V lost 5 bases and J lost 2 bases. The CDR3 has 16 residues. Germline CDR1 reads SNHLY; CDR2 reads FYNNEI. CDR3 DNA sequence: TGTGCCAGCAGTCTGGGACTAGCGGGGGCCTACAATGAGCAGTTCTTC. As protein: CASSLGLAGAYNEQFF.

The table lists this clone with a count of one. The chain couples TRBV27 to TRBJ1-4, with D maybe TRBD1 (6 bases). Germline V CDR1 and CDR2: MNHEY, SMNVEV (reference sequence). V was trimmed by 6 bases and J by 7 bases, leaving 12 bases between them. The CDR3 has 13 amino acids. The CDR3 sequence: CASRRTGSEKLFF. CDR3 sequence (DNA): TGTGCCAGCAGACGAACAGGGTCTGAAAAACTGTTTTTT.

V is TRBV2 and J is TRBJ1-1; the match to TRBD1 covers 7 bases. This CDR3 has 15 amino acids. The junction had 11 bases not matched to a gene; V was cut back by 6 bases and J by 4 bases. Germline V CDR1 and CDR2: SNHLY, FYNNEI. This CDR3 reads CASSVDRVGSTEAFF. The CDR3 nucleotides are TGTGCCAGCAGCGTCGACAGGGTGGGGAGCACTGAAGCTTTCTTT.

V usage is TRBV5-8 and J usage is TRBJ1-2; 7 bases fit TRBD1. Germline CDR1 is SGHTS and CDR2 is YDEGEE. V lost 3 bases and J lost 7; bases outside the gene matches: 3. The CDR3 runs to 12 residues. In nucleotides, the CDR3 is TGTGCCAGCAGCTCTGGGACAGCTGGCTACACCTTC. Its protein is CASSSGTAGYTF. Full variable domain (rest looked up from reference TRBV5-8 and TRBJ1-2): EAGVTQSPTHLIKTRGQQATLRCSPISGHTSVYWYQQALGLGLQFLLWYDEGEERNRGNFPPRFSGRQFPNYSSELNVNALELEDSALYLCASSSGTAGYTFGSGTRLTVV.

The CDR3 protein is CASRQLRGLAGAYSYNEQFF. CDR3 sequence (DNA): TGTGCCAGCCGCCAATTGAGGGGACTAGCGGGAGCCTATTCCTACAATGAGCAGTTCTTC. The rearrangement uses TRBV12-1 and TRBJ2-1; no DNA check was done on the table's D call, TRBD2. TRBV12-1 is given as a pseudogene. The CDR3 consists of 20 residues.

This clone was seen just once. The CDR3 loop reads CASSPRLANTGELFF. CDR3 DNA: TGTGCCAGCAGCCCCCGACTAGCTAACACCGGGGAGCTGTTTTTT. The chain joins TRBV9 to TRBJ2-2; 7 nucleotides agree with TRBD2. This CDR3 comprises 15 residues. With V trimmed by 4 bases and J by 2 bases, 5 bases remained unmatched. Germline values: CDR1 SGDLS, CDR2 YYNGEE.

The genes are TRBV7-2 and TRBJ2-2; D unclear. The CDR3 extends over 14 amino acids. V lost 7 bases and J 2 bases, leaving 11 bases between the germline ends. Germline CDR1 reads SGHTA; CDR2 reads FQGNSA. This CDR3 reads CASTNSLNTGELFF. For the CDR3, the DNA is TGTGCCAGCACCAACTCTCTCAACACCGGGGAGCTGTTTTTT.

The V and J genes are TRBV2 and TRBJ2-7; no reliable D call. Trimming shortened V by 10 bases and J by 8 bases, and 18 bases separated the two germline ends. CDR1 and CDR2 from the germline V gene are SNHLY and FYNNEI. The CDR3 covers 12 residues. CDR3 region: CATTTEDRQQYF. The CDR3 DNA reads as TGTGCCACCACTACCGAGGACCGCCAGCAGTACTTC.

Remarks on this clone: One end of the junction fails to match germline, which may point to a read error. This specimen includes other DNA sequences encoding the same CDR3. This chain joins TRBV7-9 and TRBJ1-1; TRBD1 might be the D (5 bases). CDR1 and CDR2 (germline): SEHNR, FQNEAQ (reference sequence). This CDR3 has 16 residues. The CDR3 sequence is CASSLRDHSGRTEAFF. CDR3 DNA sequence: TGTGCCAGCAGCTTAAGGGACCACTCGGGAAGGACTGAGGCTTTCTTT.

This clone was seen just once. This sequence joins TRBV7-8 and TRBJ2-2; weak D call: TRBD2 (6 bases). V was shortened by 1 base and J by 4 bases, with 10 bases between the two germline ends. The germline V gene encodes CDR1 SGHVS and CDR2 FQNEAQ. The CDR3 sequence is 15 residues long. CDR3 protein: CASSLEYGSTGELFF. The CDR3 nucleotides are TGTGCCAGCAGCTTAGAATACGGGAGCACCGGGGAGCTGTTTTTT.

The rearrangement uses TRBV2 and TRBJ2-1; 9 bases line up with TRBD1. Looked up from germline, CDR1 is SNHLY and CDR2 is FYNNEI. Trimming removed 7 bases from V and 6 bases from J; junction bases left unmatched: 7. The CDR3 covers 14 residues. Written as DNA, the CDR3 is TGTGCCAGCAATACCGGGACAGGGATCAATGAGCAGTTCTTC. The encoded protein is CASNTGTGINEQFF.

This chain uses TRBV2 with TRBJ2-7, with TRBD2 matching 9 bases. Germline assignment: CDR1 SNHLY and CDR2 FYNNEI. CDR3 length: 14 residues. V gave up 11 bases and J gave up 3 bases; unmatched junction bases: 11. CDR3 region: CALKGGSGSYEQYF. CDR3 sequence (DNA): TGTGCCCTAAAGGGAGGTAGCGGGAGCTACGAGCAGTACTTC.

This rearrangement joins TRBV5-1 to TRBJ2-3, with 7 bases identical to TRBD2. V lost 9 bases to trimming and J lost 6 bases; unmatched junction nucleotides: 16. The germline gives CDR1 SGHRS, CDR2 YFSETQ. The CDR3 extends over 15 amino acids. The CDR3 reads CATSAASGLTDTQYF. The CDR3, as DNA: TGCGCCACCTCAGCGGCTAGCGGTTTAACGGATACGCAGTATTTT.

This sequence joins TRBV25-1 and TRBJ1-2; D not resolved. Trimming shortened V by 3 bases and J by 2 bases, and 10 bases separated the two germline ends. The germline gives CDR1 MGHDK, CDR2 SYGVNS. CDR3 size: 14 residues. The CDR3: CASSESQENYGYTF. DNA for the CDR3: TGTGCCAGCAGTGAGAGTCAGGAGAACTATGGCTACACCTTC.

The count of this clone is one. The chain carries TRBV5-1 and TRBJ2-1, with TRBD1 matching over 8 bases. V trimming: 4 bases; J trimming: 8 bases; junction bases outside the gene matches: 5. The CDR3 length is 13 residues. In germline, CDR1 is SGHRS, CDR2 YFSETQ. CDR3 sequence: CASSVQGADEQFF. CDR3 nucleotides: TGCGCCAGCAGCGTCCAGGGGGCGGATGAGCAGTTCTTC.

The chain carries TRBV5-4 and TRBJ2-2, with 10 positions matching TRBD2. This CDR3 contains 15 residues. CDR1 and CDR2 from the germline V gene are SGHNT and YYREEE (reference sequence). The junction had 8 bases not matched to a gene; V was cut back by 7 bases and J by 5 bases. CDR3 in amino acids: CASGVVAGGTGELFF. Written as DNA, the CDR3 is TGTGCCAGCGGCGTAGTAGCGGGAGGAACCGGGGAGCTGTTTTTT.

The chain has TRBV6-5 and TRBJ2-1; a possible D gene is TRBD2 (5 bases). Trimming removed 6 bases at V and 1 base at J, with 13 bases between. The germline V gene encodes CDR1 MNHEY and CDR2 SVGAGI. The CDR3 is 15 amino acids. The CDR3 bases are TGTGCCAGCAGCGGTTCGAGGGAGTCCTACAATGAGCAGTTCTTC. This codes for CASSGSRESYNEQFF.

The rearrangement joins TRBV7-6 to TRBJ2-1; D may be TRBD2 (6 bases). Germline V lookup: CDR1 SGHVS, CDR2 FNYEAQ. The CDR3 extends over 17 amino acids. V was pared by 2 bases and J by 0 bases, with 14 bases between. CDR3 bases: TGTGCCAGCAGCTTACTCCGTGGAGGGAGCTCCTACAATGAGCAGTTCTTC. Translated, it gives CASSLLRGGSSYNEQFF.

The gene calls are TRBV5-1 and TRBJ2-7; no reliable D call. Germline-derived CDR1 and CDR2 are SGHRS and YFSETQ. The CDR3 has 13 amino acids. Trimming stripped 5 bases from V and 2 bases from J, with 11 bases between. The CDR3 protein is CASSPGNAYEQYF. The CDR3 coding sequence is TGCGCCAGCAGTCCGGGCAACGCCTACGAGCAGTACTTC.

This chain connects TRBV28 to TRBJ1-5; D unresolved. The CDR3 runs 16 residues. Looked up from germline, CDR1 is MDHEN and CDR2 is SYDVKM. The V gene lost 3 bases and the J gene lost 5 bases, with 17 bases spanning the gap. CDR3 in amino acids: CASSFMGLVSDQPQHF. As DNA, the CDR3 is TGTGCCAGCAGTTTTATGGGGTTAGTTTCGGATCAGCCCCAGCATTTT. Variable domain in full (rest from reference TRBV28 and TRBJ1-5): DVKVTQSSRYLVKRTGEKVFLECVQDMDHENMFWYRQDPGLGLRLIYFSYDVKMKEKGDIPEGYSVSREKKERFSLILESASTNQTSMYLCASSFMGLVSDQPQHFGDGTRLSIL.

The chain joins TRBV6-4 to TRBJ2-7; 12 nucleotides align to TRBD2. Germline trimming cut 6 bases from V and 7 bases from J; bases unmatched to any gene: 22. The CDR3 is 19 residues long. CDR1 and CDR2 from the germline V gene are MRHNA and SNTAGT. DNA for the CDR3: TGTGCCAGCAGGGGCCTGACTAGCGGGAGAAATGGGATAGGGAATGAGCAGTACTTC. It specifies CASRGLTSGRNGIGNEQYF.

V and J are TRBV29-1 and TRBJ2-5; 9 bases are a match to TRBD1. CDR1 SQVTM and CDR2 ANQGSEA come from the germline V gene. This CDR3 region has 12 residues. Trimming at V came to 6 bases and at J to 6 bases, leaving 5 bases not matched to a gene. This CDR3 is CSVVGQGQTQYF. In DNA, the CDR3 is TGCAGCGTCGTCGGACAGGGGCAGACCCAGTACTTC.

The chain combines TRBV19 with TRBJ1-1; tentatively, D is TRBD1 (5 bases). There are 15 residues in the CDR3. Trimming removed 5 bases at V and 0 bases at J, with 13 bases between. Germline V gene sequence: CDR1 LNHDA, CDR2 SQIVND (reference sequence). The CDR3 nucleotides read TGTGCCAGTAGTTCGTGGGGGGAGGTGAACACTGAAGCTTTCTTT. Translating gives CASSSWGEVNTEAFF.